The sequence of this TCR beta chain was determined in a study of T cells in Graves' hyperthyroidism and ophthalmopathy. The TCR beta CDR3 regions underwent amplification using RNA transcripts as the source. The HTBI primer set served for first-round RT-PCR of the TCR CDR3. One entry per CDR3 protein results from TCRdb running MiXCR on the multiplex PCR reads. The data contain more than 75,000 distinct CDR3 sequences, just over 50% of them seen just once; the ten biggest clones take up roughly 26%. CDR1 SGDLS and CDR2 YYNGEE come from the germline V gene. The CDR3 spans 14 residues. After removal of 5 bases from V and 11 bases from J, the junction contained 13 bases not matched to a gene. Graves' hyperthyroidism is called stable when ophthalmopathy does not progress within 18 months. It was uncontrolled infection, other autoimmune disease, pregnancy or lactation that excluded patients. PBMCs were sourced from more than 9 ml fresh peripheral blood.

The chain couples TRBV9 to TRBJ1-1; 9 nucleotides align to TRBD1. Sequencing was performed on blood. This TCR was sampled from a woman in her forties with Graves' hyperthyroidism. The CDR3 DNA is TGTGCCAGCAGAGGTGAAGGGGGGGACAGGGTGGCTTTCTTT. Protein sequence: CASRGEGGDRVAFF. The full variable domain, completed using reference TRBV9 and TRBJ1-1, is DSGVTQTPKHLITATGQRVTLRCSPRSGDLSVYWYQQSLDQGLQFLIQYYNGEERAKGNILERFSAQQFPDLHSELNLSSLELGDSALYFCASRGEGGDRVAFFGQGTRLTVV.